What follows describes a single T cell receptor (delta chain). Only one base separates this from a far larger clonotype, so it likely reflects a read error. This specimen belongs to a study of gamma-delta T cells after stem cell transplantation. This CDR3 is built from 15 residues. Germline V CDR1 and CDR2: GEAIGNYY, EKD. Trimming shortened V by 3 bases and J by 5 bases, and 18 bases separated the two germline ends. TCRdb re-processed the RT-PCR reads via CATT. This sample has about 1,500 delta-chain clones, with around 43% found just once. The material sequenced was gamma-delta T cells. The gene calls are TRDV2 and TRDJ1; perhaps TRDD3 as D (5 bases). The clonotype was recovered from a human donor. It is not recorded whose cells these are; they may come from a transplant donor. In DNA, the CDR3 is TGTGCCTGTGACGCCATGGGGACCCCGGAGGATAAACTCATCTTT. Translated, it gives CACDAMGTPEDKLIF.